This TCR beta chain derives from a study of human T cells and chemical hapten exposure. Study results and caveats: Alopecia was present in the donors, so their immune response may differ from healthy people's.

Indicated time point: patch test 3, about 24 weeks after DPC sensitization. Treatment described: therapeutic diphenylcyclopropenone sensitization with weekly scalp DPC. Trimming left V 1 base short and J 5 bases short, with 9 bases between. Looked up from germline, CDR1 is KGHSH and CDR2 is LQKENI. This CDR3 region has 15 residues. This clonotype was seen at least ten times. Its target is not known. The library put unique molecular identifiers onto individual cDNA molecules. TCRdb reprocessed the RACE reads with MiXCR, giving one entry per CDR3 protein. The repertoire includes over 55,000 distinct CDR3 sequences, 11% of them detected once, and roughly 1.3% sits in the top ten.

The sequence came from a woman aged 50 to 60 with alopecia areata. Some clones in this sample may be carry-over from other donors' samples. V and J are TRBV18 and TRBJ1-6; the D gene is possibly TRBD1 (5 bases). Sequencing was performed on whole blood, taken in connection with sensitization to the hapten diphenylcyclopropenone (DPC). DNA for the CDR3: TGTGCCAGCTCACCACGGGACGGTAATAATTCACCCCTCCACTTT. It specifies CASSPRDGNNSPLHF.